These 27 T cell receptor beta chains share one sample of origin, sequenced in a study of cytomegalovirus exposure and HLA in healthy donors. PCR primers comprised 60 Vbeta and 13 Jbeta primers. The protocol was immunoSEQ multiplex PCR, while the TCRdb copy is restricted to in-frame clones and leaves out a portion. The table records approximately 110,000 clones, around 82% of them present only once. Specimen: PBMCs. The receptors here all came from a man aged 40-49 years in good health and CMV-seronegative.

This clone is a singleton in its sample. The chain combines TRBV10-3 with TRBJ1-2, with 7 nucleotides matching TRBD1. V shed 6 bases and J 6 bases; nucleotides not matched to a gene: 7. Germline V gives CDR1 ENHRY, CDR2 SYGVKD. The CDR3 loop spans 13 amino acids. CDR3 bases: TGTGCCATCAGCCCGACAGGGTCGGATGGCTACACCTTC. The encoded protein is CAISPTGSDGYTF.

The rearrangement uses TRBV25-1 and TRBJ1-2; TRBD1 agrees at 9 bases. This CDR3 comprises 15 residues. Germline V gene data show CDR1 as MGHDK and CDR2 as SYGVNS. The J segment lost 4 bases and the V segment lost 6 bases, leaving 9 bases of the junction unmatched. CDR3 coding DNA: TGTGCCAGCAGGGGACAGGGAGTGGGAAGCTATGGCTACACCTTC. This codes for CASRGQGVGSYGYTF.

The chain is built from TRBV7-2 and TRBJ1-5; D not resolved. The germline V gene encodes CDR1 SGHTA and CDR2 FQGNSA. The V end was cut by 6 bases, the J end by 0 bases, with 6 bases between. This CDR3 region has 13 residues. The CDR3: CASSTDSNQPQHF. The DNA for the CDR3 is TGTGCCAGCAGTACAGATAGCAATCAGCCCCAGCATTTT.

The V call is TRBV9, the J call TRBJ1-1; 7 nucleotides align to TRBD1. The J segment lost 1 base and the V segment lost 4 bases, leaving 7 bases of the junction unmatched. This CDR3 is built from 15 residues. Per the germline V gene, CDR1 is SGDLS and CDR2 is YYNGEE. The CDR3 spells CASSSTDRENTEAFF. DNA of the CDR3: TGTGCCAGCAGCTCAACCGACAGGGAGAACACTGAAGCTTTCTTT.

The J gene is TRBJ1-1, the V gene TRBV27; the D gene is possibly TRBD1 (5 bases). Germline CDR1 and CDR2: MNHEY and SMNVEV (reference sequence). CDR3 size: 15 residues. V was clipped by 10 bases and J by 1 base, with 19 bases between them. The CDR3 loop is CAITLKRGENTEAFF. The CDR3 DNA reads TGTGCCATTACGCTAAAAAGGGGCGAGAACACTGAAGCTTTCTTT.

The V gene is TRBV5-6, the J gene TRBJ1-2; TRBD1 aligns across 7 bases. In germline, CDR1 is SGHDT, CDR2 YYEEEE. The CDR3 consists of 15 residues. After removal of 6 bases from V and 1 base from J, the junction contained 9 bases not matched to a gene. DNA for the CDR3: TGTGCCAGCACTCAAGGAGGGGGCCTTAACTATGGCTACACCTTC. Its protein product is CASTQGGGLNYGYTF.

This clone was recorded a few times. The rearrangement links TRBV15 to TRBJ1-6, with no clear D. Trimming left V 0 bases short and J 2 bases short, with 11 bases between. In germline, CDR1 is LNHNV, CDR2 YYDKDF (reference sequence). This CDR3 has 17 residues. The CDR3 region is CATSRDGEGPYNSPLHF. In DNA form, the CDR3 reads TGTGCCACCAGCAGAGATGGAGAGGGTCCCTATAATTCACCCCTCCACTTT.

This clone was found a few times. This sequence joins TRBV7-9 and TRBJ2-1, with D maybe TRBD1 (6 bases). CDR1 is SEHNR, CDR2 FQNEAQ, per germline (reference sequence). The ends were cut back, 5 bases at V and 1 base at J, with 21 bases in the middle. This CDR3 has 18 residues. CDR3 region: CASSHRASRISSYNEQFF. CDR3 bases: TGTGCCAGCAGCCACAGGGCCAGTCGGATTAGTTCCTACAATGAGCAGTTCTTC.

This chain connects TRBV5-4 to TRBJ1-4, with D possibly matching TRBD1 (5 bases). Germline V lookup: CDR1 SGHNT, CDR2 YYREEE (reference sequence). This CDR3 has 16 amino acids. Trimming pared 4 bases from V and 0 bases from J, leaving 13 bases between. The CDR3 is CASSPQTGATNEKLFF. The DNA of the CDR3 is TGTGCCAGCAGCCCCCAAACAGGAGCAACTAATGAAAAACTGTTTTTT.

The rearrangement uses TRBV19 and TRBJ1-4; 10 positions agree with TRBD1. There are 15 residues in the CDR3. The germline V gene has CDR1 LNHDA and CDR2 SQIVND (reference sequence). J lost 8 bases, V lost 6 bases, and 9 bases had no gene match. The CDR3 nucleotides are TGTGCCAGTAGACCCCGGGGGACAGGGGAGGAAAAACTGTTTTTT. Residues: CASRPRGTGEEKLFF.

This clone was picked up one time. J is TRBJ2-7 and V is TRBV4-3; D not resolved. The germline CDR1 and CDR2 sequences are LGHNA and YSLEER. The CDR3 is 17 residues long. V lost 3 bases to trimming and J lost 5 bases, with 23 bases between them. The CDR3 sequence is CASSQETAAILIHEQYF. The CDR3 DNA is TGCGCCAGCAGCCAGGAAACAGCCGCCATTTTAATACACGAGCAGTACTTC.

CDR3 nucleotide sequence: TGTGCCAGCAGTTACACAAATGAAAAACTGTTTTTT. The encoded protein is CASSYTNEKLFF. The rearrangement uses TRBV6-6 and TRBJ1-4; D is unresolved. The germline V gene encodes CDR1 MNHNY and CDR2 SVGAGI (reference sequence). This CDR3 is built from 12 residues. Trimming took 2 bases from V and 5 from J, leaving 3 bases between them.

This clone was picked up a small number of times. The chain has TRBV4-1 and TRBJ2-3; D is possibly TRBD2 (7 bases). With 1 base removed from V and 9 bases from J, the gap between germline ends came to 17 bases. CDR3 length: 15 residues. Germline CDR1 and CDR2: MGHRA and YSYEKL. This chain's CDR3 is CASSQGWGGQETQYF. The CDR3, as DNA: TGCGCCAGCAGCCAAGGGTGGGGGGGCCAAGAAACGCAGTATTTT.

The chain carries TRBV18 and TRBJ2-3; D possibly corresponds to TRBD1 (6 bases). Germline V gene sequence: CDR1 KGHSH, CDR2 LQKENI. V lost 4 bases, J lost 7 bases, and 12 bases lay in between. The CDR3 is made up of 13 amino acids. The CDR3 region has the DNA TGTGCCAGCTCACTGTGGGACAAGAATACGCAGTATTTT. Amino acid sequence: CASSLWDKNTQYF.

For this clone: At one end the junction does not follow the germline gene, possibly because of a read error. V and J are TRBV14 and TRBJ2-1; tentative D call: TRBD1 (5 bases). This CDR3 is 11 amino acids long. The germline gives CDR1 SGHDN, CDR2 FVKESK. The DNA of the CDR3 is TGTGCCAGCAGCCAAGGGGTGGGGCTCGTCTTC. Amino acids: CASSQGVGLVF.

The V call is TRBV2, the J call TRBJ2-7, with D perhaps TRBD1 (6 bases). V was cut by 7 bases and J by 2 bases, with 12 bases left in between. There are 13 residues in the CDR3. CDR1 is SNHLY and CDR2 is FYNNEI in the germline V gene. CDR3 in DNA: TGTGCCAGCACCGACAGGATTGCCTACGAGCAGTACTTC. Translation: CASTDRIAYEQYF.

The chain links TRBV7-2 to TRBJ1-5; possible D gene TRBD1, 6 bases. Per the germline V gene, CDR1 is SGHTA and CDR2 is FQGNSA. This CDR3 comprises 15 residues. Trimming cost V 5 bases and J 2 bases, with 13 bases left between them. CDR3 in DNA: TGTGCCAGCAGCCCCGCAGGGGCTGGCAATCAGCCCCAGCATTTT. Translation gives CASSPAGAGNQPQHF.

CDR3 bases: TGTGCCAGCAGCTTGGGGTCGGGACAGGGGGATTTTGGTACGCAGTATTTT. As protein: CASSLGSGQGDFGTQYF. The V call is TRBV5-4, the J call TRBJ2-3, with 11 positions matching TRBD1. This CDR3 has 17 amino acids. Germline V gene data show CDR1 as SGHNT and CDR2 as YYREEE (reference sequence). V lost 0 bases, J lost 8 bases, and 11 bases stayed unmatched.

This clone appeared a single time. This chain uses TRBV7-9 with TRBJ2-7; D is ambiguous. Germline loops: CDR1 SEHNR, CDR2 FQNEAQ (reference sequence). V was clipped by 5 bases and J by 2 bases, with 13 bases between them. The CDR3 spans 14 residues. CDR3: CASSITQHPYEQYF. CDR3 nucleotides: TGTGCCAGCAGCATAACCCAACACCCCTACGAGCAGTACTTC.

The chain has TRBV6-6 and TRBJ1-2; 8 nucleotides align to TRBD1. V lost 11 bases and J lost 1; bases outside the gene matches: 6. The CDR3 extends over 13 amino acids. Germline CDR1 MNHNY, CDR2 SVGAGI (reference sequence). The CDR3 sequence: CAGGTGGNYGYTF. In nucleotides, the CDR3 is TGTGCCGGGGGAACAGGGGGTAACTATGGCTACACCTTC.

The chain combines TRBV5-1 with TRBJ2-5; 7 bases match TRBD1. This CDR3 contains 16 residues. The germline gives CDR1 SGHRS, CDR2 YFSETQ. V dropped 2 bases and J dropped 5; count of bases not matched to a gene: 12. The CDR3 DNA follows: TGCGCCAGCAGCTTTGCGCCCGACAGGGTTGGGGAGACCCAGTACTTC. It encodes CASSFAPDRVGETQYF.

The chain joins TRBV9 to TRBJ1-2, with TRBD1 as a possible D gene (5 bases). Germline CDR1 and CDR2: SGDLS and YYNGEE. The ends were cut back, 4 bases at V and 0 bases at J, with 13 bases in the middle. This CDR3 is 15 amino acids long. DNA for the CDR3: TGTGCCAGCAGCCCCCGGGGGGGAGCTAACTATGGCTACACCTTC. Protein product: CASSPRGGANYGYTF.

This clone has a handful of counts. J is TRBJ2-3 and V is TRBV7-2; D call uncertain. The V end lost 5 bases, the J end lost 14 bases, and 17 bases lay between the germline ends. This CDR3 has 12 residues. The germline gives CDR1 SGHTA, CDR2 FQGNSA. CDR3 DNA sequence: TGTGCCAGCAGCCCCGGCCCGAGGCTTGGGTATTTT. It yields the protein CASSPGPRLGYF.

In this sample, this clone turned up a few times. DNA for the CDR3: TGTGCCAGCAGCTTAGCTTTTGGACAGGCGGCTAACTATGGCTACACCTTC. This gives the protein CASSLAFGQAANYGYTF. J is TRBJ1-2 and V is TRBV7-9; TRBD1 agrees at 7 bases. Per germline, CDR1 SEHNR and CDR2 FQNEAQ (reference sequence). The CDR3 spans 17 residues. V shed 0 bases and J 0 bases; nucleotides not matched to a gene: 7.

This clone was detected only once. The chain combines TRBV7-7 with TRBJ2-5; 7 nucleotides line up with TRBD2. From germline, CDR1 is SSHAT and CDR2 FNYEAQ (reference sequence). Germline trimming cut 4 bases from V and 5 bases from J; bases unmatched to any gene: 10. The CDR3 contains 15 residues. The CDR3 protein is CASSSPGGGGETQYF. In DNA form, the CDR3 reads TGTGCCAGCAGCTCCCCGGGGGGTGGTGGGGAGACCCAGTACTTC.

The chain links TRBV27 to TRBJ2-7; perhaps TRBD1 as D (6 bases). This CDR3 has 14 residues. The germline gives CDR1 MNHEY, CDR2 SMNVEV (reference sequence). V was clipped by 3 bases and J by 2 bases, with 11 bases between them. In DNA form, the CDR3 reads TGTGCCAGCAGTTTTATCGGGACAACCTACGAGCAGTACTTC. As protein: CASSFIGTTYEQYF.

J is TRBJ1-2 and V is TRBV18, with D possibly TRBD1 on 5 matching bases. Germline CDR1 KGHSH, CDR2 LQKENI. V lost 2 bases and J lost 8, with 9 bases in between. CDR3 length: 12 residues. The CDR3 DNA follows: TGTGCCAGCTCACCAGGGGGGGACGGCTACACCTTC. Translated, it gives CASSPGGDGYTF.